The 5 T cell receptor beta chains presented below share a single source sample, sequenced in a study of glioma-infiltrating T cells after dendritic cell vaccination. Only in-frame clones appear in the TCRdb table, and some are missing; sequencing was by immunoSEQ multiplex PCR. The data contain 50,000 to 70,000 clones, roughly 80% of them singletons. Time point described: after dendritic cell vaccination, including at tumor progression/relapse. This material consisted of blood, taken after dendritic cell vaccination. All receptors come from a human donor with glioblastoma.

The chain recombines TRBV7-2 with TRBJ2-2, with unresolved D. The CDR3 is 13 residues long. Trimming removed 1 base from V and 7 bases from J, with 7 bases in between. Germline CDR1 SGHTA, CDR2 FQGNSA. The CDR3 DNA reads TGTGCCAGCAGCTTAGTCACGGGCGGGGAGCTGTTTTTT. Amino acid sequence: CASSLVTGGELFF.

The chain employs TRBV6-1 and TRBJ2-1, with 7 positions matching TRBD1. The V and J ends lost 1 base and 6 bases, in that order; junction bases with no gene match: 3. This CDR3 is 14 amino acids long. CDR1 and CDR2 from the germline V gene are MNHNS and SASEGT. The CDR3 loop is CASSEVGQVNEQFF. As DNA, the CDR3 is TGTGCCAGCAGTGAAGTAGGACAGGTCAATGAGCAGTTCTTC.

The chain employs TRBV5-1 and TRBJ2-7, with 7 nucleotides matching TRBD1. CDR1 is SGHRS and CDR2 is YFSETQ in the germline V gene. With 0 bases clipped from V and 5 bases from J, the junction kept 11 bases outside the gene matches. This CDR3 has 16 residues. CDR3 residues: CASSLAITGTAHEQYF. The CDR3 DNA reads as TGCGCCAGCAGCTTGGCCATAACAGGGACAGCCCACGAGCAGTACTTC.

This clone was counted once. The rearrangement uses TRBV5-6 and TRBJ2-7; TRBD1 might be the D (6 bases). CDR3 size: 13 residues. The V end lost 3 bases, the J end lost 11 bases, and 18 bases lay between the germline ends. Germline values: CDR1 SGHDT, CDR2 YYEEEE. This CDR3 reads CASSSITTGLKYF. In DNA form, the CDR3 reads TGTGCCAGCAGCTCGATAACTACAGGGTTGAAGTACTTC.

CDR3 sequence reads: CASSDHRVNTEAFF. The CDR3 DNA sequence: TGTGCCAGCAGTGACCACAGAGTTAACACTGAAGCTTTCTTT. The chain uses TRBV25-1 and TRBJ1-1, with D uncertain. Germline V gene sequence: CDR1 MGHDK, CDR2 SYGVNS. The CDR3 is 14 residues long. Trimming left V 3 bases short and J 2 bases short, with 10 bases between.